This record looks at one T cell receptor (beta chain) sequence and its context. Its antigen specificity is not known. Being one base from a much bigger clone, this may be a read error. This sample was taken from a study of breast tumors, draining lymph nodes, adjacent tissues (dated by TCRdb to the mid-2010s). In the study overall: In breast cancer patients, the study compared the TCR beta repertoires of tumor, adjacent nontumor tissue and axillary lymph nodes. The study was designed to assess the relationships and possible T-cell exchange between tumor, surrounding tissue and draining lymph node repertoires in human breast cancer. Broader findings and caveats from the paper: The similarity between tumor and nontumor tissue repertoires was significantly greater in luminal-like breast cancer than in basal-like breast cancer. The conclusion that tumor T cells originate in lymph nodes was presented as consistent with a hypothesis rather than as directly demonstrated. The data were considered consistent with the idea that most tumor T cells come from the lymph node and then expand in tumor tissue. Tumor T-cell repertoires showed less diversity than lymph node repertoires and more diversity than nontumor tissue repertoires, and tumor T-cell repertoires showed preferential V and J gene usage.

Sequencing took place on an Illumina HiSeq 2000. TCR beta chain libraries were generated through multiplex PCR amplification. High-throughput sequencing was used to analyze the amplified TCR beta chain products. TCRdb reprocessed the public reads (quality trimming at Q25 with fastp, clone calling with MiXCR) and kept in-frame beta chains. All rows with the same CDR3 protein become a single entry with the most common DNA and genes. The table for this sample lists under 350,000 distinct CDR3 sequences; roughly 30% of them were counted only once. The ten top clones hold around 1.1% of the sample. The axillary draining lymph nodes of breast cancer patients were the source of the lymph node samples. The germline V gene encodes CDR1 SEHNR and CDR2 FQNEAQ (reference sequence). The CDR3 numbers 14 residues from cysteine through phenylalanine. Here the CDR3 DNA is all that survives: 42 bases in frame from base 1.

The sample was axillary lymph node tissue. Recombination joined TRBV7-9 with TRBJ1-4; the D gene lacks a confident call. This clonotype was obtained from a female donor with breast cancer. Some clones in this sample may be carry-over from other donors' samples. The DNA sequence is TGTGCCAGCAGCTTAGGAACAGCTCATGAAAGACTGTTTTTT. This is translated as CASSLGTAHERLFF.